This TCR beta chain appears in the sequencing data of a study of blood T cell repertoires in COVID-19. Study-wide background: COVID-19 samples, acute and convalescent, were from the United States, Italy and Spain. Nucleic acid was either cDNA or gDNA, and it came from T cells, B-cell-depleted T cells, or PBMCs.

The V and J ends lost 2 bases and 0 bases, in that order; junction bases with no gene match: 12. Looked up from germline, CDR1 is SGHRS and CDR2 is YFSETQ. There are 18 residues in the CDR3. Authors' data handling: Amplification from reference gene primers served as the basis for estimated nucleated cell counts. Sequenced by immunoSEQ multiplex PCR; TCRdb stores in-frame clones only, minus some. V, J and clone size are those of that table, while D and trimming were read from the DNA. Here the sample spans just over 250,000 clones, about 87% being singletons. Material for sequencing was peripheral blood. The receptor's source is a man between 60 and 75 years old who had recovered from COVID-19. The chain is built from TRBV5-1 and TRBJ1-2; 8 bases map to TRBD1. CDR3 protein: CASSFSTGELLSNYGYTF. The CDR3 DNA is TGCGCCAGCAGCTTCTCGACAGGGGAACTCCTCTCTAACTATGGCTACACCTTC.